This paragraph reports one TCR beta chain. Treatment described: some 20 received Ad26.COV2.S at low or high dose, single or two shots; about 5 received placebo; per-sample allocation not given. Day 63 after the first vaccine or placebo injection was the time point for sampling. An Ad26 vector was used to express Wuhan-strain SARS-CoV-2 spike as the vaccine. The entry originates in a study of Ad26.COV2.S vaccination and SARS-CoV-2 variants. As for the study in general: Each vaccinee took Ad26.COV2.S intramuscularly, once or twice 56 days apart.

Generated by immunoSEQ multiplex PCR, the TCRdb table keeps only in-frame clones and is missing some. The sample records about 480,000 clones, around 88% being singletons. The CDR3 totals 16 residues. V lost 7 bases to trimming and J lost 3 bases, with 21 bases between them. The V gene's germline CDR1 is MNHNY and CDR2 SVGAGI (reference sequence). The TCR sequence derives from a person between 18 and 59 years old who received the Ad26.COV2.S COVID-19 vaccine or a placebo. The material was peripheral blood, obtained in a trial of Ad26.COV2.S vaccine versus placebo. The rearrangement uses TRBV6-6 and TRBJ2-5; D is possibly TRBD1 or TRBD2 (6 bases each). This chain's CDR3 is CASTPRGAGGEETQYF. CDR3 nucleotides: TGTGCCAGCACCCCAAGGGGGGCCGGAGGTGAAGAGACCCAGTACTTC.